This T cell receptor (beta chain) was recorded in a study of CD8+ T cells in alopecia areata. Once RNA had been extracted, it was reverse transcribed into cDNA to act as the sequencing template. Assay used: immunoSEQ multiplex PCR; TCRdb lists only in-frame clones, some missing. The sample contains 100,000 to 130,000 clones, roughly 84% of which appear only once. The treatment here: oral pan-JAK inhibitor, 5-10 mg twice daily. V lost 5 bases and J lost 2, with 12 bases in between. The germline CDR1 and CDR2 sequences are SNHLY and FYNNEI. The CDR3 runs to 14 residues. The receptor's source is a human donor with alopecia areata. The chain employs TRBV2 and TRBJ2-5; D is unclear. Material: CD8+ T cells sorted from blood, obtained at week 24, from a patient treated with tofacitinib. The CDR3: CASSSPARQETQYF. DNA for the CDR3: TGTGCCAGCAGTTCCCCAGCTAGGCAAGAGACCCAGTACTTC.